This is a list of T cell receptor beta chains from one sample in a study of CD8+ T cells in alopecia areata. This table comes from immunoSEQ multiplex PCR, and its TCRdb copy is limited to in-frame clones, with some not included. This table has approximately 180,000 clones, about 60% appearing once. Specimen: CD4+ T cells sorted from blood, collected at week 0. These receptors were collected from a human donor with alopecia areata. Each CDR3 is given with its conserved first and last residue. The D gene is left open where the match is weak. Expanded clones are given a class, and other clones once, few, many or no size at all.

j_call | clone_size | v_call | d_call | cdr3_length | cdr3_aa | cdr3_nt
TRBJ2-5 | NA | TRBV5-1 | NA | 13 | CASSNSLQETQYF | TGCGCCAGCAGCAACTCCCTCCAAGAGACCCAGTACTTC
TRBJ2-5 | NA | TRBV30 | NA | 15 | CAWSLKRVSVETQYF | TGTGCCTGGAGTCTAAAGCGGGTCTCGGTAGAGACCCAGTACTTC
TRBJ1-2 | NA | TRBV29-1 | TRBD1 | 14 | CSVEGDRGHYGYTF | TGCAGCGTTGAAGGGGACAGGGGACACTATGGCTACACCTTC
TRBJ2-2 | NA | TRBV30 | NA | 17 | CAWSVRRGQANTGELFF | TGTGCCTGGAGTGTAAGAAGAGGGCAGGCCAATACCGGGGAGCTGTTTTTT
TRBJ1-5 | NA | TRBV7-9 | NA | 13 | CASSQDGGQPQHF | TGTGCCAGCAGCCAAGACGGGGGTCAGCCCCAGCATTTT
TRBJ2-5 | many | TRBV5-5 | NA | 12 | CASSFGPETQYF | TGTGCCAGCAGCTTCGGGCCGGAGACCCAGTACTTC
TRBJ1-2 | NA | TRBV29-1 | TRBD1 | 12 | CSVRGQDYGYTF | TGCAGCGTCAGGGGGCAAGACTATGGCTACACCTTC
TRBJ1-2 | NA | TRBV23-1 | NA | 12 | CASTWTVYGYTF | TGCGCCAGCACCTGGACAGTCTATGGCTACACCTTC
TRBJ1-5 | NA | TRBV7-2 | NA | 12 | CASSPHGQPQHF | TGTGCCAGCAGCCCCCACGGTCAGCCCCAGCATTTT
TRBJ1-2 | NA | TRBV2 | NA | 14 | CASSGGGGNYGYTF | TGTGCCAGCAGTGGCGGCGGAGGAAACTATGGCTACACCTTC
TRBJ1-1 | once | TRBV27 | TRBD1 | 14 | CASAWDRMNTEAFF | TGTGCCAGCGCCTGGGACAGGATGAACACTGAAGCTTTCTTT
TRBJ2-5 | few | TRBV7-9 | NA | 13 | CASSRTAQETQYF | TGTGCCAGCAGCAGGACAGCTCAAGAGACCCAGTACTTC
TRBJ2-5 | NA | TRBV4-1 | NA | 18 | CASSQFSFGSPGQETQYF | TGCGCCAGCAGCCAATTTAGCTTCGGGTCTCCGGGCCAAGAGACCCAGTACTTC
TRBJ2-5 | few | TRBV6-6 | NA | 13 | CASSYTFQETQYF | TGTGCCAGCAGTTACACGTTCCAAGAGACCCAGTACTTC
TRBJ2-7 | NA | TRBV4-1 | NA | 17 | CASSQGPRGGPSYEQYF | TGCGCCAGCAGCCAAGGTCCTCGAGGGGGGCCCTCCTACGAGCAGTACTTC
TRBJ1-6 | NA | TRBV19 | TRBD1 | 16 | CASNRAGTGKNSPLHF | TGTGCCAGTAACAGGGCGGGGACAGGGAAGAATTCACCCCTCCACTTT
TRBJ1-5 | once | TRBV18 | NA | 14 | CASSLGGGNQPQHF | TGTGCCAGCTCCTTGGGAGGCGGCAATCAGCCCCAGCATTTT
TRBJ2-6 | few | TRBV5-8 | NA | 14 | CASSLGYVANVLTF | TGTGCCAGCAGCTTGGGTTATGTTGCCAACGTCCTGACTTTC
TRBJ2-5 | once | TRBV2 | TRBD1 | 18 | CASSRRDRGSLLGETQYF | TGTGCCAGCAGTCGCCGGGACAGGGGGAGTCTGCTCGGGGAGACCCAGTACTTC
TRBJ2-2 | NA | TRBV5-1 | TRBD1 | 14 | CASSLGQGTGELFF | TGCGCCAGCAGCTTGGGACAGGGGACCGGGGAGCTGTTTTTT
TRBJ1-2 | once | TRBV12-2 | NA | 14 | CASRLVPWYYGYTF | TGTGCAAGTCGCTTAGTTCCGTGGTACTATGGCTACACCTTC
TRBJ2-7 | NA | TRBV5-1 | NA | 12 | CASSLGENEQYF | TGCGCCAGCAGCTTGGGAGAAAACGAGCAGTACTTC
TRBJ2-3 | NA | TRBV6-6 | NA | 11 | CASSFADTQYF | TGTGCCAGCAGTTTCGCAGATACGCAGTATTTT
TRBJ2-5 | NA | TRBV5-1 | NA | 13 | CASSSGVGETQYF | TGCGCCAGCAGCTCGGGGGTAGGGGAGACCCAGTACTTC
TRBJ1-1 | NA | TRBV7-9 | TRBD1 | 15 | CASSLAPRQGTEAFF | TGTGCCAGCAGCTTAGCCCCTAGACAGGGCACTGAAGCTTTCTTT
TRBJ1-6 | NA | TRBV4-1 | TRBD1 | 15 | CASSQDQGARSPLHF | TGCGCCAGCAGCCAAGATCAGGGGGCAAGATCACCCCTCCACTTT
TRBJ1-1 | NA | TRBV29-1 | NA | 15 | CSGSTGGVVGTEAFF | TGCAGCGGAAGTACAGGTGGGGTCGTGGGCACTGAAGCTTTCTTT
TRBJ1-1 | NA | TRBV29-1 | NA | 15 | CSVVVWGRGPIEAFF | TGCAGCGTTGTCGTGTGGGGGCGCGGGCCCATCGAAGCTTTCTTT
TRBJ1-1 | NA | TRBV14 | NA | 15 | CASSQGRFGNTEAFF | TGTGCCAGCAGCCAAGGAAGATTCGGGAACACTGAAGCTTTCTTT
TRBJ2-5 | NA | TRBV11-3 | TRBD1 | 15 | CASSKDRGWGETQYF | TGTGCCAGCAGTAAGGACAGGGGATGGGGAGAGACCCAGTACTTC
TRBJ1-1 | few | TRBV11-2 | TRBD1 | 15 | CASSPRGLMNTEAFF | TGTGCCAGCAGCCCAAGGGGGCTCATGAACACTGAAGCTTTCTTT
TRBJ1-1 | few | TRBV7-8 | NA | 14 | CASSLYVGGTEAFF | TGTGCCAGCAGCTTATATGTGGGAGGGACTGAAGCTTTCTTT
TRBJ2-1 | NA | TRBV30 | NA | 11 | CAWRQGLEQFF | TGTGCCTGGCGTCAGGGGCTTGAGCAGTTCTTC
TRBJ2-7 | NA | TRBV28 | NA | 11 | CASSSPYEQYF | TGTGCCAGCAGTTCACCCTACGAGCAGTACTTC
TRBJ2-3 | NA | TRBV11-2 | TRBD2 | 17 | CASSLDGQRGYTDTQYF | TGTGCCAGCAGCTTAGATGGCCAGCGGGGATACACAGATACGCAGTATTTT
TRBJ2-2 | NA | TRBV5-1 | NA | 13 | CASSSDPLGELFF | TGCGCCAGCAGCTCTGACCCTCTTGGGGAGCTGTTTTTT
TRBJ2-7 | few | TRBV2 | NA | 13 | CASSVKLAYEQYF | TGTGCCAGCAGTGTTAAGCTTGCCTACGAGCAGTACTTC
TRBJ2-3 | few | TRBV2 | NA | 13 | CASSTGLTDTQYF | TGTGCCAGCAGTACCGGGCTCACAGATACGCAGTATTTT